This T cell receptor beta chain was captured by sequencing in a study of CD8+CD57+ T cells in acquired aplastic anemia. Study at large: Sorted CD4+ and CD8+ cells yielded roughly 3.4 ug of DNA on average.

This CDR3 spans 13 amino acids. V lost 6 bases and J 4 bases, leaving 13 bases between the germline ends. Researchers used genomic DNA as the template to profile TCR beta VDJ and CDR3. TCRdb re-called the reads through MiXCR, storing one row per CDR3 protein. The sample consists of around 210,000 distinct CDR3 sequences, about 60% of them appearing once. General observations from the study: Some 28 sequences, all CD8+ CDR3, were shared between patients and controls.

In regard to this clonotype: Its matching antigen is unknown.

The authors sequenced patients whose flow cytometry had shown CD8+CD57+ cell expansion. All participating patients were living with severe acquired aplastic anemia. The chain has TRBV12-3 or TRBV12-4 and TRBJ2-7, with D unresolved. The sample was sorted CD4+, CD8+, or CD8+CD57+ T cells (not recorded which) from PBMCs. This TCR came from a human donor with aplastic anemia. CDR3 protein: CASSDYTAYEQYF. The CDR3 DNA follows: TGTGCCAGCAGCGATTACACAGCATACGAGCAGTACTTC.